The sequence of this T cell receptor (beta chain) was determined in a study of OX40 agonist ivuxolimab in advanced cancers. For the study at large: The group had a mean age of about 64 years, ranged from 23 to 79, and was less than 85% male.

Generated by immunoSEQ multiplex PCR, the TCRdb table keeps only in-frame clones and is missing some. The table lists about 66,000 clones, under 90% of them singletons, with roughly 0.7% in the top ten. In this sample, this clone turned up a few times. Its specificity is not known. Regarding the study as a whole: At 0.1 to 3.0 mg/kg, clonal expansion of CD4+ and CD8+ blood T cells had occurred by week 6. Relative to CD4+ cells, CD8+ T cells on average had more expanded clones.

Trimming left V 10 bases short and J 6 bases short, with 24 bases between. Looked up from germline, CDR1 is MNHEY and CDR2 is SMNVEV (reference sequence). The CDR3 has 16 amino acids. The V and J genes are TRBV27 and TRBJ2-2; D tentatively reads TRBD1 or TRBD2 (5 bases each). The source material was CD4+ or CD8+ T cells sorted from blood, sampled in a trial of the OX40 agonist ivuxolimab. The TCR originated in an adult with an advanced solid tumor such as melanoma, head and neck, liver or kidney cancer. The CDR3 here is CATTTGALLPSGELFF. In DNA, the CDR3 is TGTGCCACCACCACCGGGGCACTACTACCCTCCGGGGAGCTGTTTTTT.